The 29 T cell receptor beta chains presented below share a single source sample, sequenced in a study of T cell responses to AZD1222 COVID-19 vaccine. Libraries were prepared by immunoSEQ multiplex PCR; TCRdb keeps only in-frame clonotypes and omits some of them. This table holds approximately 92,000 clones, nearly 90% found once. The source material was peripheral blood, sampled on day 0 of AZD1222 vaccination. The receptors stem from an adult in good health.

The chain is built from TRBV4-1 and TRBJ1-4; unclear D gene. V lost 1 base and J 7 bases, leaving 13 bases between the germline ends. Germline V gene lookup returns CDR1 MGHRA and CDR2 YSYEKL. The CDR3 spans 15 residues. CDR3 loop: CASSQVAGYGEKLFF. DNA of the CDR3: TGCGCCAGCAGCCAAGTGGCGGGGTATGGTGAAAAACTGTTTTTT.

The CDR3 nucleotides are TGTGCCAGCAGCTTCGCGTCAAGCAATCAGCCCCAGCATTTT. It translates to CASSFASSNQPQHF. The chain has TRBV7-2 and TRBJ1-5; D gene ambiguous. V lost 3 bases, J lost 1 base, and 7 bases lay in between. Germline CDR1 and CDR2: SGHTA and FQGNSA. CDR3 length equals 14 residues.

The chain employs TRBV7-2 and TRBJ2-1; 10 nucleotides agree with TRBD1. The CDR3 sequence is 15 residues long. Germline CDR1 reads SGHTA; CDR2 reads FQGNSA. Losses at the gene ends were 5 bases for V and 3 bases for J; bases not matched to a gene: 4. This CDR3 reads CASSLRDRGYNEQFF. Written as DNA, the CDR3 is TGTGCCAGCAGCCTCCGGGACAGGGGCTACAATGAGCAGTTCTTC.

The rearrangement links TRBV6-2 or TRBV6-3 to TRBJ2-1; TRBD2 aligns across 13 bases. This CDR3 comprises 16 residues. V lost 4 bases, J lost 7 bases, and 7 bases stayed unmatched. Germline CDR1 and CDR2: MNHEY and SVGEGT. The CDR3 here is CASSLLAGGQGNEQFF. CDR3 DNA sequence: TGTGCCAGCAGTTTACTAGCGGGAGGGCAAGGGAATGAGCAGTTCTTC.

V usage is TRBV5-1 and J usage is TRBJ1-1; D is unclear. Trimming removed 0 bases from V and 1 base from J, with 7 bases in between. This CDR3 is built from 14 residues. Germline CDR1 reads SGHRS; CDR2 reads YFSETQ. The CDR3 reads CASSLATANTEAFF. The CDR3 coding sequence is TGCGCCAGCAGCTTGGCAACGGCGAACACTGAAGCTTTCTTT.

The chain employs TRBV4-1 and TRBJ1-5, with 7 bases aligning to TRBD1. Germline CDR1 is MGHRA and CDR2 is YSYEKL. Trimming cost V 4 bases and J 5 bases; bases outside gene matches: 2. The CDR3 extends over 13 amino acids. In DNA, the CDR3 is TGCGCCAGCAGCCTCGGACAGGATCAGCCCCAGCATTTT. Residues: CASSLGQDQPQHF.

This clone was recorded a few times. CDR3 loop: CASSMGQGAANIQYF. In DNA form, the CDR3 reads TGTGCCAGTAGTATGGGACAGGGGGCTGCAAACATTCAGTACTTC. The V and J genes are TRBV19 and TRBJ2-4; 12 nucleotides line up with TRBD1. Germline CDR1 reads LNHDA; CDR2 reads SQIVND (reference sequence). The CDR3 has 15 amino acids. Trimming cost V 3 bases and J 6 bases; bases outside gene matches: 3. The full variable domain, its missing parts supplied by reference TRBV19 and TRBJ2-4, is DGGITQSPKYLFRKEGQNVTLSCEQNLNHDAMYWYRQDPGQGLRLIYYSQIVNDFQKGDIAEGYSVSREKKESFPLTVTSAQKNPTAFYLCASSMGQGAANIQYFGAGTRLSVL.

This chain uses TRBV27 with TRBJ2-2, with unresolved D. V shed 2 bases and J shed 4 bases, with 11 bases lying between them. The CDR3 runs to 15 residues. Germline CDR1 reads MNHEY; CDR2 reads SMNVEV (reference sequence). For the CDR3, the DNA is TGTGCCAGCAGTTTAAAACAGATAATCACCGGGGAGCTGTTTTTT. Translated: CASSLKQIITGELFF.

The chain is built from TRBV3-1 (or the pseudogene TRBV3-2) and TRBJ1-4, with 8 bases aligning to TRBD1. The ends lost 4 bases at V and 1 base at J; junction bases unmatched: 17. This CDR3 is 20 amino acids long. Germline CDR1 LGHDT, CDR2 YNNKEL (reference sequence). The CDR3 sequence is CASSPISRTGIIVTNEKLFF. The CDR3 coding sequence is TGTGCCAGCAGCCCAATATCCCGGACAGGGATTATTGTAACTAATGAAAAACTGTTTTTT.

The chain carries TRBV4-2 and TRBJ2-7, with TRBD2 matching over 9 bases. Germline values: CDR1 LGHNA, CDR2 YNFKEQ. The CDR3 totals 15 residues. The V gene end was trimmed by 5 bases and the J gene end by 3 bases; junction bases not matched to a gene: 8. The CDR3 DNA reads as TGTGCCAGCAGCTCGAGCGGGGGGTCTAACTACGAGCAGTACTTC. Its protein is CASSSSGGSNYEQYF.

This chain joins TRBV7-2 and TRBJ2-7, with 9 bases fitting TRBD1. CDR3 length: 14 amino acids. The germline gives CDR1 SGHTA, CDR2 FQGNSA. The ends lost 2 bases at V and 3 bases at J; junction bases unmatched: 2. For the CDR3, the DNA is TGTGCCAGCAGCTTACCGGGACAGGGCTACGAGCAGTACGTC. Protein sequence: CASSLPGQGYEQYV.

The J gene is TRBJ1-2, the V gene TRBV6-6, with a tentative D call TRBD1 (5 bases). The germline V gene has CDR1 MNHNY and CDR2 SVGAGI (reference sequence). V shed 7 bases and J shed 3 bases, with 15 bases lying between them. This CDR3 contains 14 residues. This CDR3 reads CASTLGGGYYGYTF. CDR3 sequence (DNA): TGTGCCAGCACCTTGGGCGGGGGTTACTATGGCTACACCTTC.

This clone was seen a single time. The genes are TRBV2 and TRBJ2-1; 11 bases fit TRBD2. Per the germline V gene, CDR1 is SNHLY and CDR2 is FYNNEI. V shed 6 bases, J shed 0 bases, and the junction held 7 bases outside the gene matches. This CDR3 spans 17 amino acids. CDR3 sequence reads: CASRSTGTSGSYNEQFF. CDR3 nucleotides: TGTGCCAGCAGAAGCACCGGGACTAGCGGCTCCTACAATGAGCAGTTCTTC.

V usage is TRBV18 and J usage is TRBJ2-3, with D perhaps TRBD2 (6 bases). CDR1 KGHSH and CDR2 LQKENI come from the germline V gene. V lost 1 base and J lost 0, with 17 bases in between. This CDR3 is 18 amino acids long. The CDR3 here is CASSPRPGMGGSTDTQYF. The CDR3 DNA reads as TGTGCCAGCTCACCACGGCCAGGGATGGGAGGTAGCACAGATACGCAGTATTTT. The full variable domain, with the rest looked up from reference TRBV18 and TRBJ2-3, is NAGVMQNPRHLVRRRGQEARLRCSPMKGHSHVYWYRQLPEEGLKFMVYLQKENIIDESGMPKERFSAEFPKEGPSILRIQQVVRGDSAAYFCASSPRPGMGGSTDTQYFGPGTRLTVL.

The CDR3 DNA reads as TGTGCCATCAGTGATGCCGGGACAGGGGTTTGGGAGCAGTACGTC. Translated: CAISDAGTGVWEQYV. The chain uses TRBV10-3 and TRBJ2-7; 10 bases fit TRBD1. Germline V gives CDR1 ENHRY, CDR2 SYGVKD. After removal of 3 bases from V and 7 bases from J, the junction contained 9 bases not matched to a gene. This CDR3 spans 15 amino acids.

The chain joins TRBV12-3 or TRBV12-4 to TRBJ1-6; D is unresolved. This CDR3 spans 12 amino acids. Trimming took 1 base from V and 11 from J, leaving 6 bases between them. The CDR3 is CASSLEGAPLHF. CDR3 in DNA: TGTGCCAGCAGTTTAGAGGGAGCACCCCTCCACTTT.

CDR3 sequence: CASSSTRGEQYV. The CDR3 DNA reads TGCGCCAGCAGCTCAACTCGGGGCGAGCAGTACGTC. The chain joins TRBV10-2 to TRBJ2-7; D may be TRBD2 (5 bases). Trimming stripped 6 bases from V and 6 bases from J, with 12 bases between. The CDR3 covers 12 residues. Germline V gives CDR1 WSHSY, CDR2 SAAADI.

This clone was detected once. The V call is TRBV29-1, the J call TRBJ2-7; D may be TRBD2 (6 bases). Trimming left V 6 bases short and J 7 bases short, with 13 bases between. This CDR3 is built from 11 residues. Germline V gene sequence: CDR1 SQVTM, CDR2 ANQGSEA. For the CDR3, the DNA is TGCAGCGTCCTCCGGGGGTGGGAGCAGTACTTC. Translated: CSVLRGWEQYF.

The chain joins TRBV2 to TRBJ1-1; 7 positions match TRBD1. In germline, CDR1 is SNHLY, CDR2 FYNNEI. This CDR3 has 13 amino acids. Losses at the gene ends were 5 bases for V and 3 bases for J; bases not matched to a gene: 3. Here the CDR3 reads CASSSDRDTEAFF. The CDR3 DNA reads TGTGCCAGCAGTTCTGACAGGGACACTGAAGCTTTCTTT.

The V gene is TRBV6-5, the J gene TRBJ2-1; TRBD2 aligns across 7 bases. V lost 0 bases and J lost 8; bases outside the gene matches: 7. CDR1 is MNHEY and CDR2 is SVGAGI in the germline V gene. The CDR3 contains 15 residues. This CDR3 is CASSYSPLAFDEQFF. CDR3 sequence (DNA): TGTGCCAGCAGTTACTCGCCACTAGCGTTCGATGAGCAGTTCTTC.

This sequence joins TRBV5-1 and TRBJ2-1; 10 bases fit TRBD2. CDR1 SGHRS and CDR2 YFSETQ come from the germline V gene. The trim removed 5 bases at V and 6 bases at J, leaving 5 bases unmatched. This CDR3 has 14 amino acids. The chain's CDR3 is CASSSGGSPNEQFF. CDR3 nucleotides: TGCGCCAGCAGTAGCGGGGGGTCACCCAATGAGCAGTTCTTC. The whole variable domain, remainder taken from reference TRBV5-1 and TRBJ2-1, is KAGVTQTPRYLIKTRGQQVTLSCSPISGHRSVSWYQQTPGQGLQFLFEYFSETQRNKGNFPGRFSGRQFSNSRSEMNVSTLELGDSALYLCASSSGGSPNEQFFGPGTRLTVL.

The gene calls are TRBV7-6 and TRBJ2-2, with TRBD1 as a possible D gene (5 bases). V was pared by 5 bases and J by 6 bases, with 10 bases between. The CDR3 runs to 13 residues. Germline V gene data show CDR1 as SGHVS and CDR2 as FNYEAQ. CDR3 in amino acids: CASSPDTSGELFF. The DNA for the CDR3 is TGTGCCAGCAGCCCGGACACTTCCGGGGAGCTGTTTTTT.

This sequence joins TRBV7-9 and TRBJ2-1; D possibly corresponds to TRBD1 (6 bases). Germline CDR1 and CDR2: SEHNR and FQNEAQ (reference sequence). V was cut by 11 bases and J by 6 bases, with 14 bases left in between. This CDR3 is built from 12 residues. Written as DNA, the CDR3 is TGTGCCGGGGGCGGAAAGGTCAATGAGCAGTTCTTC. Translation: CAGGGKVNEQFF.

The chain links TRBV20-1 to TRBJ2-2, with unresolved D. CDR1 is DFQATT, CDR2 SNEGSKA, per germline (reference sequence). V lost 3 bases to trimming and J lost 2 bases, with 16 bases between them. This CDR3 comprises 16 residues. The CDR3 nucleotides read TGCAGTGCTAGTTGGAGCACCGGACGTAACACCGGGGAGCTGTTTTTT. Translating it yields CSASWSTGRNTGELFF.

This clone was observed a handful of times. This chain connects TRBV6-5 to TRBJ1-4; D ambiguous. V was pared by 11 bases and J by 8 bases, with 18 bases between. CDR1 is MNHEY and CDR2 is SVGAGI in the germline V gene. This CDR3 has 13 amino acids. The CDR3 sequence is CAGGNWEGEKLFF. The CDR3 DNA sequence: TGTGCCGGTGGGAACTGGGAGGGCGAAAAACTGTTTTTT.

The rearrangement links TRBV9 to TRBJ1-5; weak D call: TRBD1 (5 bases). CDR1 is SGDLS and CDR2 is YYNGEE in the germline V gene. CDR3 length: 15 residues. Trimming removed 3 bases from V and 5 bases from J, with 15 bases in between. CDR3 protein: CASSAAGGAHQPQHF. DNA for the CDR3: TGTGCCAGCAGCGCCGCTGGAGGGGCCCATCAGCCCCAGCATTTT.

The chain employs TRBV5-6 and TRBJ1-4; D may be TRBD1 (6 bases). Trimming cost V 2 bases and J 4 bases, with 9 bases left between them. The length of the CDR3 is 14 residues. Looked up from germline, CDR1 is SGHDT and CDR2 is YYEEEE. This chain's CDR3 is CASSFTGNNEKLFF. CDR3 coding DNA: TGTGCCAGCAGCTTTACAGGGAATAATGAAAAACTGTTTTTT.

There are a few counts of this clone. The rearrangement joins TRBV7-2 to TRBJ2-2; no firm D call. V lost 2 bases and J 0 bases, leaving 7 bases between the germline ends. Germline CDR1 and CDR2: SGHTA and FQGNSA. The CDR3 length is 15 residues. The CDR3 DNA follows: TGTGCCAGCAGCTTACGTCTAGCGAACACCGGGGAGCTGTTTTTT. This translates into CASSLRLANTGELFF.

The chain uses TRBV5-4 and TRBJ2-2; 8 bases match TRBD1. The CDR3 spans 14 residues. Germline lookup yields CDR1 SGHNT and CDR2 YYREEE (reference sequence). V gave up 5 bases and J gave up 4 bases; unmatched junction bases: 4. CDR3 in amino acids: CASRKTGGTGELFF. In DNA form, the CDR3 reads TGTGCCAGCAGAAAAACAGGGGGCACCGGGGAGCTGTTTTTT.